This T cell receptor (beta chain) was identified during a study of T cells in Graves' hyperthyroidism and ophthalmopathy. Findings and limits, study-wide: Ophthalmopathy could be told apart from stable hyperthyroidism with a 13 V-J model.

Hyperthyroidism patients were newly diagnosed, had disease duration under 2 months, and were aged 18 to 65 years. RNA transcripts yielded amplified TCR beta CDR3 regions. The study used the HTBI primer set for a first-round RT-PCR of the TCR CDR3. One entry per CDR3 protein, called by TCRdb with MiXCR from the multiplex PCR reads. The repertoire holds roughly 840,000 distinct CDR3 sequences, more than 30% seen once, with more than 7% in the top ten. Many counts were recorded for this clonotype. Its antigen remains unidentified. Germline V CDR1 and CDR2: SQVTM, ANQGSEA. V lost 4 bases to trimming and J lost 0 bases, with 13 bases between them. The CDR3 has 14 residues.

Material: blood. This chain connects TRBV29-1 to TRBJ2-7, with D perhaps TRBD1 (6 bases). This sequence originates from a man aged 18 to 30 with Graves' hyperthyroidism. The CDR3 protein is CSVVDSYFSYEQYF. Here the CDR3 DNA reads TGCAGCGTTGTGGACAGTTACTTCTCCTACGAGCAGTACTTC.